The present entry profiles one T cell receptor (beta chain) with its context. The antigen remains unidentified. The data were obtained in a study of cytomegalovirus exposure and HLA in healthy donors. General study points: In an earlier analysis, most TCR beta V segments were productive about 87% or about 30% of the time. The authors reported that TCR beta sequences could predict HLA-A and HLA-B alleles. These predictions were accurate for most subjects in the first cohort. Later on, a genetic analysis was performed. It linked a missense variant in DCLRE1C with V- and J-gene trimming of TCR beta.

Germline lookup yields CDR1 ENHRY and CDR2 SYGVKD. This CDR3 region has 15 residues. Trimming removed 3 bases at V and 5 bases at J, with 16 bases between. The PCR had 60 Vbeta and 13 Jbeta primers. Sequenced by immunoSEQ multiplex PCR; TCRdb stores in-frame clones only, minus some. Of 130,000 to 150,000 clones in the sample, more than 75% were seen once. Source material: PBMCs. This chain joins TRBV10-3 and TRBJ1-2; D not certain. The source of this sequence is a female donor in good health and CMV-seronegative. CDR3 amino acids: CAISDTSRGLYGYTF. CDR3 nucleotide sequence: TGTGCCATCAGTGATACCTCCCGGGGTCTTTATGGCTACACCTTC.